Sequencing of this T cell receptor beta chain was carried out in a study of blood T cell repertoires in COVID-19. About the study: The United States, Italy and Spain provided the acute and convalescent COVID-19 samples.

Generated by immunoSEQ multiplex PCR, the TCRdb table keeps only in-frame clones and is missing some. Of roughly 410,000 clones listed, over 75% were seen once; the top ten hold roughly 2%. The specimen sequenced was peripheral blood. The sequence was collected from a woman aged 55-70 years with COVID-19, enrolled during active disease.

CDR3 region: CASSPLTSGGAGEQFF. CDR3 nucleotides: TGTGCCAGCTCACCCCTGACTAGCGGGGGGGCCGGTGAGCAGTTCTTC. The chain carries TRBV18 and TRBJ2-1, with 14 bases aligning to TRBD2. CDR1 and CDR2 from the germline V gene are KGHSH and LQKENI. This CDR3 contains 16 residues. With 3 bases clipped from V and 9 bases from J, the junction kept 7 bases outside the gene matches.